Each of the 30 T cell receptor beta chains below was sequenced from the same sample in a study of human T cells and chemical hapten exposure. TCRdb fed the RACE reads into MiXCR, producing one record per CDR3 protein. The repertoire consists of about 270,000 distinct CDR3 sequences, with around 7% occurring once and the leading ten covering roughly 1.2%. Time point denoted: pre-sensitization, week 0. Treatment defined: therapeutic diphenylcyclopropenone sensitization with weekly scalp DPC. Source: whole blood, taken in connection with sensitization to the hapten diphenylcyclopropenone (DPC). Every receptor here comes from a man aged 18 to 29 with alopecia areata. Some clones in this sample may be carry-over from other donors' samples.

This clonotype was seen repeatedly, ten times or more. The gene calls are TRBV20-1 and TRBJ2-1, with D perhaps matching TRBD2 (6 bases). Trimming cost V 0 bases and J 4 bases, with 7 bases left between them. This CDR3 spans 13 amino acids. Germline CDR1 DFQATT, CDR2 SNEGSKA (reference sequence). The CDR3 here is CSARDGGYNEQFF. DNA of the CDR3: TGCAGTGCTAGAGACGGGGGTTACAATGAGCAGTTCTTC.

There are many counts of this clonotype. V is TRBV5-1 and J is TRBJ2-6; the D gene is possibly TRBD2 (6 bases). The V end was cut by 9 bases, the J end by 2 bases, with 15 bases between. CDR3 length: 15 residues. The V gene's germline CDR1 is SGHRS and CDR2 YFSETQ. CDR3 nucleotides: TGCGCCACATCGATCGGAGGGGCTGGGGCCAACGTCCTGACTTTC. Its protein is CATSIGGAGANVLTF.

The V and J genes are TRBV12-3 or TRBV12-4 and TRBJ1-5, with 8 positions matching TRBD1. CDR3 length: 15 residues. Trimming cost V 5 bases and J 4 bases; bases outside gene matches: 7. The CDR3 protein is CASSPQGQVNQPQHF. The CDR3 nucleotides read TGTGCCAGCAGTCCCCAGGGACAGGTAAATCAGCCCCAGCATTTT.

This clonotype was seen at least ten times. The V and J genes are TRBV7-2 and TRBJ2-7, with 7 bases lining up with TRBD1. V trimming: 4 bases; J trimming: 4 bases; junction bases outside the gene matches: 16. CDR3 length equals 17 residues. CDR1 and CDR2 from the germline V gene are SGHTA and FQGNSA. The CDR3 region is CASSSPTGDRVYYEQYV. The CDR3 region has the DNA TGTGCCAGCAGCTCCCCAACCGGAGACAGGGTATATTACGAGCAGTACGTC.

The chain combines TRBV18 with TRBJ1-1; 7 positions match TRBD1. Losses at the gene ends were 0 bases for V and 5 bases for J; bases not matched to a gene: 12. Germline V CDR1 and CDR2: KGHSH, LQKENI. The CDR3 spans 17 residues. Here the CDR3 DNA reads TGTGCCAGCTCACCACCGGGCGGAGCGACAGGGAGGACTGAAGCTTTCTTT. This gives the protein CASSPPGGATGRTEAFF.

This clonotype was detected many times. The J gene is TRBJ1-2, the V gene TRBV7-8; D not certain. Germline lookup yields CDR1 SGHVS and CDR2 FQNEAQ. The CDR3 covers 16 residues. The V end was cut by 0 bases, the J end by 7 bases, with 18 bases between. The DNA of the CDR3 is TGTGCCAGCAGCTTAGCGGACTGGTTTGGCCTCTCTGGCTACACCTTC. It translates to CASSLADWFGLSGYTF.

The chain uses TRBV4-3 and TRBJ1-1; the D is unclear. Germline values: CDR1 LGHNA, CDR2 YSLEER. V gave up 1 base and J gave up 5 bases, with 8 bases separating them. The CDR3 contains 13 residues. The CDR3 nucleotides read TGCGCCAGCAGCCAAGCTAGAGGGACTGAAGCTTTCTTT. It codes for CASSQARGTEAFF.

This clonotype was picked up a small number of times. The chain links TRBV20-1 to TRBJ1-5; 8 bases fit TRBD1. The germline gives CDR1 DFQATT, CDR2 SNEGSKA (reference sequence). The CDR3 covers 15 residues. V trimming: 3 bases; J trimming: 2 bases; junction bases outside the gene matches: 6. In DNA, the CDR3 is TGCAGTGCTAGGTGGACAGGGACCGGCAATCAGCCCCAGCATTTT. Its protein product is CSARWTGTGNQPQHF.

This clonotype was recorded a few times. This chain connects TRBV6-2 or TRBV6-3 to TRBJ2-7; tentatively, D is TRBD1 or TRBD2 (5 bases each). Looked up from germline, CDR1 is MNHEY and CDR2 is SVGEGT. V was shortened by 2 bases and J by 5 bases, with 16 bases between the two germline ends. The CDR3 contains 15 residues. CDR3 loop: CASSYGGMQVHEQYV. CDR3 DNA: TGTGCCAGCAGTTACGGGGGAATGCAGGTCCACGAGCAGTACGTC.

This clonotype was detected a few times. This chain links TRBV6-2 or TRBV6-3 with TRBJ1-6; the D gene is possibly TRBD1 (5 bases). V lost 0 bases to trimming and J lost 9 bases, with 15 bases between them. CDR1 is MNHEY, CDR2 SVGEGT, per germline. CDR3 length equals 16 residues. The DNA of the CDR3 is TGTGCCAGCAGTTACTCGAAGGGGTTCAACCGTTCACCCCTCCACTTT. Its protein is CASSYSKGFNRSPLHF.

There are a few counts of this clonotype. The chain recombines TRBV29-1 with TRBJ1-5; D unclear. The germline V and J ends were trimmed by 7 bases and 3 bases, with 13 bases remaining between them. This CDR3 comprises 13 residues. Germline lookup yields CDR1 SQVTM and CDR2 ANQGSEA. In nucleotides, the CDR3 is TGCAGCGCGAAGGACGGACTCAATCAGCCCCAGCATTTT. This encodes CSAKDGLNQPQHF.

V gene TRBV28 combines with J gene TRBJ1-5; 7 bases are shared with TRBD1. Germline V gene data show CDR1 as MDHEN and CDR2 as SYDVKM. Losses at the gene ends were 6 bases for V and 2 bases for J; bases not matched to a gene: 7. This CDR3 has 15 amino acids. CDR3 nucleotides: TGTGCCAGCAGAAGACAGGGCTTCGGCAATCAGCCCCAGCATTTT. Translated: CASRRQGFGNQPQHF.

This clonotype was seen a handful of times. At one end, the junction sequence differs from germline, possibly due to a read error. V is TRBV24-1 and J is TRBJ2-1, with a weak D call TRBD2 (5 bases). Germline V lookup: CDR1 KGHDR, CDR2 SFDVKD. The CDR3 is 12 residues long. For the CDR3, the DNA is TGTGCCACCGCCCGAGGGCCGGGTGAGCAGTTCTTT. Protein product: CATARGPGEQFF.

The chain is built from TRBV12-3 or TRBV12-4 and TRBJ2-7, with D tentatively TRBD1 or TRBD2 (5 bases each). There are 15 residues in the CDR3. V was cut by 6 bases and J by 4 bases, with 19 bases left in between. The CDR3 DNA is TGTGCCAGCAGCCCCCACTCGGGACGGGAATACGAGCAGTACTTC. This translates into CASSPHSGREYEQYF.

The chain combines TRBV4-3 with TRBJ2-5; no reliable D call. Trimming pared 1 base from V and 2 bases from J, leaving 8 bases between. CDR3 size: 14 residues. The V gene's germline CDR1 is LGHNA and CDR2 YSLEER. The CDR3 DNA reads TGCGCCAGCAGCCAAGGCACAGCTCAAGAGACCCAGTACTTC. It translates to CASSQGTAQETQYF.

This clonotype appeared a few times. The CDR3 protein is CSAQTTGFYGYTF. The CDR3 DNA is TGCAGTGCACAAACGACAGGGTTCTATGGCTACACCTTC. V gene TRBV20-1 combines with J gene TRBJ1-2, with 7 bases that match TRBD1. Germline values: CDR1 DFQATT, CDR2 SNEGSKA (reference sequence). V shed 6 bases and J 4 bases; nucleotides not matched to a gene: 8. This CDR3 has 13 residues.

This clonotype was seen repeatedly, ten times or more. This chain connects TRBV12-3 or TRBV12-4 to TRBJ2-2, with D unclear. V lost 3 bases, J lost 6 bases, and 8 bases lay in between. This CDR3 comprises 13 residues. CDR3 region: CASSFVSAGELFF. CDR3 nucleotides: TGTGCCAGCAGTTTTGTTTCAGCCGGGGAGCTGTTTTTT.

The gene calls are TRBV7-9 and TRBJ1-2; 8 bases line up with TRBD1. The CDR3 extends over 18 amino acids. Germline CDR1 SEHNR, CDR2 FQNEAQ (reference sequence). J gave up 5 bases and V 1 base, and 15 bases lay outside the gene matches. CDR3 coding DNA: TGTGCCAGCAGCTTAGGTGCGGGACAGGCGGTCGGGGAATATGGCTACACCTTC. This translates into CASSLGAGQAVGEYGYTF.

The genes are TRBV12-3 or TRBV12-4 and TRBJ1-4, with TRBD1 as a possible D gene (6 bases). This CDR3 region has 15 residues. V was pared by 6 bases and J by 4 bases, with 15 bases between. The CDR3 spells CASRRTGFGNEKLFF. As DNA, the CDR3 is TGTGCCAGCAGAAGAACAGGGTTTGGTAATGAAAAACTGTTTTTT.

This clonotype has a handful of counts. The chain is built from TRBV5-1 and TRBJ2-7; perhaps TRBD1 as D (6 bases). This CDR3 has 14 residues. The V and J ends lost 3 bases and 4 bases respectively, with 14 bases between them. Germline V lookup: CDR1 SGHRS, CDR2 YFSETQ. The CDR3 DNA is TGCGCCAGCAGCTCGGGACACCTAAGTTACGAGCAGTACTTC. It codes for CASSSGHLSYEQYF.

This clonotype came up a few times. The gene calls are TRBV20-1 and TRBJ1-2; 8 bases align to TRBD1. Germline V CDR1 and CDR2: DFQATT, SNEGSKA (reference sequence). This CDR3 has 14 amino acids. V lost 4 bases and J lost 7; bases outside the gene matches: 11. For the CDR3, the DNA is TGCAGTGCTAATGGACAGGGAAGGTTAGGTGGCTACACCTTC. Translating it yields CSANGQGRLGGYTF.

V is TRBV3-1 and J is TRBJ1-6, with D possibly matching TRBD1 (6 bases). The ends were cut back, 4 bases at V and 6 bases at J, with 16 bases in the middle. The CDR3 covers 16 residues. Germline V lookup: CDR1 LGHDT, CDR2 YNNKEL (reference sequence). Here the CDR3 reads CASSPGTKTSNSPLHF. CDR3 coding DNA: TGTGCCAGCAGCCCGGGGACAAAAACATCTAATTCACCCCTCCACTTT.

In DNA, the CDR3 is TGTGCCAGCAGTTTAGGGGAGGGTCTTCCGACTGAAGCTTTCTTT. Its translation: CASSLGEGLPTEAFF. The J gene is TRBJ1-1, the V gene TRBV27; D is uncertain. Germline V CDR1 and CDR2: MNHEY, SMNVEV (reference sequence). Between the trimmed V and J ends, which lost 2 bases and 5 bases, there was a span of 15 bases. CDR3 length: 15 amino acids.

The V call is TRBV10-3, the J call TRBJ2-7; 9 bases map to TRBD2. From germline, CDR1 is ENHRY and CDR2 SYGVKD. Trimming removed 5 bases from V and 3 bases from J; junction bases left unmatched: 5. The CDR3 runs 14 residues. The chain's CDR3 is CAISPGTSSYEQYV. The DNA for the CDR3 is TGTGCCATCAGTCCCGGGACTAGCAGCTACGAGCAGTACGTC.

V and J are TRBV6-5 and TRBJ2-6; 8 bases agree with TRBD1. Losses at the gene ends were 7 bases for V and 1 base for J; bases not matched to a gene: 3. Germline V gene data show CDR1 as MNHEY and CDR2 as SVGAGI. The CDR3 is 15 residues long. The CDR3 sequence: CASTDRDSGANVLTF. DNA of the CDR3: TGTGCCAGCACGGACAGGGATTCTGGGGCCAACGTCCTGACTTTC.

The CDR3 reads CASSLAFSGVQETQYF. In nucleotides, the CDR3 is TGTGCCAGCAGCTTAGCGTTTAGCGGGGTCCAAGAGACCCAGTACTTC. The J gene is TRBJ2-5, the V gene TRBV7-2; TRBD2 agrees at 8 bases. Trimming at V came to 0 bases and at J to 1 base, leaving 4 bases not matched to a gene. CDR1 and CDR2 (germline): SGHTA, FQGNSA. This CDR3 has 16 residues.

This clonotype was picked up a small number of times. CDR3 in amino acids: CASSIGTGGYQPQHF. In DNA, the CDR3 is TGTGCCAGCAGTATAGGGACAGGGGGTTATCAGCCCCAGCATTTT. The chain uses TRBV12-3 or TRBV12-4 and TRBJ1-5; the match to TRBD1 covers 11 bases. The CDR3 spans 15 residues. J lost 5 bases, V lost 5 bases, and 5 bases had no gene match.

This clonotype was observed a few times. The V call is TRBV12-5, the J call TRBJ1-1; D is possibly TRBD1 (5 bases). Between the trimmed V and J ends, which lost 7 bases and 1 base, there was a span of 10 bases. The CDR3 totals 13 residues. Germline V gene lookup returns CDR1 LGHNT and CDR2 FRNRAP. CDR3 residues: CASALTENTEAFF. CDR3 sequence (DNA): TGTGCTAGTGCCCTGACAGAGAACACTGAAGCTTTCTTT.

This clonotype was observed at least ten times. The chain has TRBV4-1 and TRBJ1-3, with TRBD1 identical over 7 bases. Germline V gives CDR1 MGHRA, CDR2 YSYEKL. Trimming removed 3 bases from V and 0 bases from J; junction bases left unmatched: 8. This CDR3 has 17 amino acids. The CDR3 sequence: CASSQLRGESSGNTIYF. Here the CDR3 DNA reads TGCGCCAGCAGCCAGCTCAGGGGGGAGAGCTCTGGAAACACCATATATTTT.

This clonotype was picked up many times. The chain has TRBV4-3 and TRBJ1-2, with 9 nucleotides matching TRBD1. Unmatched junction bases numbered 8, after V lost 3 bases and J lost 3 bases. This CDR3 spans 16 amino acids. CDR1 is LGHNA and CDR2 is YSLEER in the germline V gene. The CDR3 region has the DNA TGCGCCAGCAGCCATATCGGGACAGGGAGAGACTATGGCTACACCTTC. Translating gives CASSHIGTGRDYGYTF.